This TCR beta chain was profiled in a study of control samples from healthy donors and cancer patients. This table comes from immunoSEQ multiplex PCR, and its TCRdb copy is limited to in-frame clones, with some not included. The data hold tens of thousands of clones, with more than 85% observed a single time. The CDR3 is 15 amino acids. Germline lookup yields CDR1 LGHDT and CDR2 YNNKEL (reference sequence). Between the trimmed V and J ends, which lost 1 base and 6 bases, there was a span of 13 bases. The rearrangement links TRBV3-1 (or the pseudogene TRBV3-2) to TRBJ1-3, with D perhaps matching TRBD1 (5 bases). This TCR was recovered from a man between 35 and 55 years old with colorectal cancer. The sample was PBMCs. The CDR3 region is CASSQAPGRQNTIYF. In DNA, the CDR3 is TGTGCCAGCAGCCAAGCCCCGGGACGGCAAAACACCATATATTTT.